This T cell receptor beta chain was observed in a study of shared clonotypes between healthy human individuals. The V and J ends lost 0 bases and 3 bases respectively, with 5 bases between them. Germline lookup yields CDR1 MGHRA and CDR2 YSYEKL. The CDR3 consists of 13 residues. The repertoire was sequenced with immunoSEQ multiplex PCR; TCRdb's copy has only in-frame clones and lacks some. This table has about 680,000 clones, 73% appearing once. The chain combines TRBV4-1 with TRBJ1-2, with no clear D. The clonotype comes from a woman aged 25 to 45 in good health. The specimen sequenced was memory CD4+ T cells sorted from blood. Subset described: CD45RA-negative fraction. The DNA for the CDR3 is TGCGCCAGCAGCCAAGAACTAGACTATGGCTACACCTTC. Its protein is CASSQELDYGYTF.